This TCR beta chain was retrieved from a study of cytomegalovirus exposure and HLA in healthy donors. The wider study: Roughly 180 million T cells yielded roughly 120 million unique TCR beta sequences in earlier analysis. Study findings and constraints: Across all donors, roughly uniform sequencing depth was an assumption of the presence/absence analyses. Sequencing had likely introduced a cluster of highly shared sequence variants as an artifact.

Points on this clone: The antigen is unknown.

The PCR made use of 60 Vbeta and 13 Jbeta primers. Study processing details: Later, an analysis found tens of millions of unique TCR beta chains, and about 10 million of these were shared. Here immunoSEQ multiplex PCR was the method, and the copy in TCRdb shows in-frame clones only, minus some. Clone size and V and J calls were adopted from that table, with D and trimming inferred from the DNA. Counted here are roughly 150,000 clones, over 70% occurring once; the ten biggest clones make up about 3.4%. This CDR3 has 15 residues. The V end was cut by 6 bases, the J end by 1 base, with 14 bases between. The germline CDR1 and CDR2 sequences are SGHRS and YFSETQ.

Sequenced input: PBMCs. This TCR derives from a male donor in good health and CMV-seronegative. This chain links TRBV5-1 with TRBJ2-1; no reliable D call. The CDR3 loop reads CASTFLTGSYNEQFF. CDR3 nucleotide sequence: TGCGCCAGCACCTTCCTGACTGGATCCTACAATGAGCAGTTCTTC.